Following are 24 T cell receptor beta chains from one sample sequenced in a study of T cell repertoires in cytomegalovirus infection. These TCRs' antigens remain unknown. TCRdb independently ran MiXCR on the reads; one entry per CDR3 protein. The table lists under 300,000 distinct CDR3 sequences, roughly a fifth of them singletons, with under 25% in the top ten. The sample was cultured PBMCs, taken from culture after CMV antigen stimulation. The receptors were gathered from a human donor in good health (CMV status not recorded). Some clones in this sample may be carry-over from other donors' samples.

There are a few counts of this clonotype. The chain couples TRBV7-2 to TRBJ1-5; D gene uncertain. CDR3 size: 13 residues. Germline CDR1 and CDR2: SGHTA and FQGNSA. Trimming removed 5 bases from V and 6 bases from J, with 11 bases in between. The CDR3 here is CASSDYRGQPQHF. DNA for the CDR3: TGTGCCAGCAGCGACTATCGGGGTCAGCCCCAGCATTTT.

The V gene is TRBV7-8, the J gene TRBJ2-4; D ambiguous. The ends were cut back, 5 bases at V and 0 bases at J, with 20 bases in the middle. The germline gives CDR1 SGHVS, CDR2 FQNEAQ. This CDR3 spans 18 amino acids. Written as DNA, the CDR3 is TGTGCCAGCAGCCTGGGCACCGTTACGAGCTTAGCCAAAAACATTCAGTACTTC. Translating gives CASSLGTVTSLAKNIQYF.

A single count supports this clonotype. This chain links TRBV28 with TRBJ2-7; 12 nucleotides match TRBD2. The junction had 10 bases not matched to a gene; V was cut back by 6 bases and J by 1 base. This CDR3 has 17 amino acids. CDR1 MDHEN and CDR2 SYDVKM come from the germline V gene. CDR3 bases: TGTGCCAGCAGGGAACTAGCGGGAGGAATGGGATCCTACGAGCAGTACTTC. Amino acid sequence: CASRELAGGMGSYEQYF.

This clonotype came up a few times. This rearrangement joins TRBV29-1 to TRBJ1-4, with a possible D match to TRBD1 (5 bases). The CDR3 runs 14 residues. Germline V gene sequence: CDR1 SQVTM, CDR2 ANQGSEA. Deletions cut 4 bases from V and 2 bases from J, with 11 bases between. The CDR3 nucleotides read TGCAGCGTTGCAGACAGCCGCACTAATGAAAAACTGTTTTTT. Translating it yields CSVADSRTNEKLFF.

This clonotype was seen a handful of times. V usage is TRBV19 and J usage is TRBJ1-2, with 7 bases fitting TRBD1. The CDR3 extends over 15 amino acids. With 10 bases clipped from V and 0 bases from J, the junction kept 11 bases outside the gene matches. Germline CDR1 LNHDA, CDR2 SQIVND (reference sequence). CDR3 sequence (DNA): TGTGCCACCTATTTGGGGGGACAGCCTAACTATGGCTACACCTTC. This gives the protein CATYLGGQPNYGYTF.

About this clonotype: The junction does not match germline at one end; this may be a read error. This sequence joins TRBV4-1 and TRBJ2-1, with 11 bases lining up with TRBD2. In germline, CDR1 is MGHRA, CDR2 YSYEKL. The CDR3 runs 17 residues. The CDR3 reads CASSQAPATSGNNEQFF. In DNA form, the CDR3 reads TGTGCCAGCAGCCAAGCCCCCGCGACTAGCGGGAACAATGAGCAGTTCTTC.

This chain links TRBV7-2 with TRBJ2-1; the D is unclear. The CDR3 sequence is 16 residues long. V lost 6 bases, J lost 5 bases, and 20 bases lay in between. CDR1 is SGHTA and CDR2 is FQGNSA in the germline V gene. The CDR3, as DNA: TGTGCCAGCAGGCGCGGCGGCCCCCCTATAAACAATGAGCAGTTCTTC. Translation gives CASRRGGPPINNEQFF.

This clonotype was seen only a few times. The rearrangement links TRBV4-1 to TRBJ1-5; unclear D gene. Trimming removed 0 bases from V and 0 bases from J, with 15 bases in between. Germline V lookup: CDR1 MGHRA, CDR2 YSYEKL. This CDR3 spans 18 amino acids. The CDR3 loop reads CASSQERRPVDSNQPQHF. The CDR3 bases are TGCGCCAGCAGCCAAGAGCGAAGGCCAGTTGATAGCAATCAGCCCCAGCATTTT.

V usage is TRBV5-1 and J usage is TRBJ2-3, with a possible D match to TRBD2 (6 bases). The CDR3 is 17 amino acids. Trimming removed 3 bases at V and 0 bases at J, with 17 bases between. CDR1 is SGHRS, CDR2 YFSETQ, per germline. CDR3 amino acids: CASSSLTSSDSTDTQYF. CDR3 DNA: TGCGCCAGCAGCTCGCTGACCTCTAGCGACAGCACAGATACGCAGTATTTT.

This clonotype was found many times. This chain links TRBV7-9 with TRBJ2-7, with D unresolved. V was pared by 4 bases and J by 7 bases, with 11 bases between. The V gene's germline CDR1 is SEHNR and CDR2 FQNEAQ (reference sequence). The CDR3 contains 12 residues. The CDR3 DNA is TGTGCCAGCAGCTCAGATGTGGGGGAGCAGTACTTC. Translation: CASSSDVGEQYF.

This clonotype was seen only a few times. The genes are TRBV14 and TRBJ2-5, with a possible D match to TRBD1 (5 bases). The germline V gene has CDR1 SGHDN and CDR2 FVKESK. V was pared by 4 bases and J by 1 base, with 10 bases between. The CDR3 is 14 amino acids. The CDR3 region has the DNA TGTGCCAGCAGCCCCAGGGTCGGCCAAGAGACCCAGTACTTC. Residues: CASSPRVGQETQYF.

This chain uses TRBV4-1 with TRBJ1-2, with TRBD1 identical over 9 bases. With 1 base clipped from V and 6 bases from J, the junction kept 6 bases outside the gene matches. The CDR3 sequence is 15 residues long. Germline V CDR1 and CDR2: MGHRA, YSYEKL. The CDR3 nucleotides are TGCGCCAGCAGCCAAGGCACAGGGGGCATCGATGGCTACACCTTC. Translated, it gives CASSQGTGGIDGYTF.

This clonotype was seen repeatedly, ten times or more. The J gene is TRBJ2-5, the V gene TRBV28, with 8 bases fitting TRBD2. The V and J ends lost 5 bases and 2 bases, in that order; junction bases with no gene match: 7. CDR3 length: 15 amino acids. CDR1 is MDHEN and CDR2 is SYDVKM in the germline V gene. DNA of the CDR3: TGTGCCAGCAGTCTGGCGGGGGGAGGGCAAGAGACCCAGTACTTC. Amino acids: CASSLAGGGQETQYF.

The chain couples TRBV19 to TRBJ2-1; 9 bases align to TRBD2. This CDR3 is built from 18 residues. V was clipped by 3 bases and J by 3 bases; unmatched bases: 12. Germline loops: CDR1 LNHDA, CDR2 SQIVND (reference sequence). The CDR3 DNA reads as TGTGCCAGTAGTATCGGGAGTAGCGGGAGTTTCTTCTACAATGAGCAGTTCTTC. It encodes CASSIGSSGSFFYNEQFF.

This clonotype was observed many times. The chain links TRBV7-3 to TRBJ1-1; possible D gene TRBD1, 6 bases. The V gene lost 5 bases and the J gene lost 4 bases, with 11 bases spanning the gap. This CDR3 has 13 residues. From germline, CDR1 is SGHTA and CDR2 FQGTGA. The CDR3 region is CASSPTGSTEAFF. DNA of the CDR3: TGTGCCAGCAGCCCCACAGGGTCCACTGAAGCTTTCTTT. Full variable domain (outside the CDR3, taken from reference TRBV7-3 and TRBJ1-1): GAGVSQTPSNKVTEKGKYVELRCDPISGHTALYWYRQSLGQGPEFLIYFQGTGAADDSGLPNDRFFAVRPEGSVSTLKIQRTERGDSAVYLCASSPTGSTEAFFGQGTRLTVV.

The gene calls are TRBV20-1 and TRBJ2-7; D may be TRBD1 (5 bases). Between the trimmed V and J ends, which lost 6 bases and 5 bases, there was a span of 11 bases. Germline V gene lookup returns CDR1 DFQATT and CDR2 SNEGSKA (reference sequence). The CDR3 totals 11 residues. As DNA, the CDR3 is TGCAGTGCAAGGGGTAGGAACGAGCAGTACTTC. This encodes CSARGRNEQYF.

The sample holds many counts of this clonotype. V and J are TRBV6-2 or TRBV6-3 and TRBJ1-1; 8 bases map to TRBD1. With V trimmed by 6 bases and J by 4 bases, 7 bases remained unmatched. CDR1 and CDR2 from the germline V gene are MNHEY and SVGEGT. CDR3 length equals 14 residues. The chain's CDR3 is CASRYTGGGTEAFF. In nucleotides, the CDR3 is TGTGCCAGCAGATATACAGGGGGAGGCACTGAAGCTTTCTTT.

J is TRBJ2-1 and V is TRBV18; 13 bases map to TRBD2. The ends lost 3 bases at V and 7 bases at J; junction bases unmatched: 6. From germline, CDR1 is KGHSH and CDR2 LQKENI. The CDR3 spans 16 residues. The CDR3 nucleotides are TGTGCCAGCTCACCTGCCGGGACTAGCGGGATAAATGAGCAGTTCTTC. Translating gives CASSPAGTSGINEQFF.

The genes are TRBV20-1 and TRBJ1-5, with D unresolved. The germline V and J ends were trimmed by 6 bases and 5 bases, with 14 bases remaining between them. The germline V gene has CDR1 DFQATT and CDR2 SNEGSKA (reference sequence). The CDR3 sequence is 13 residues long. CDR3: CSADGGSDQPQHF. CDR3 in DNA: TGCAGTGCAGACGGAGGATCTGATCAGCCCCAGCATTTT.

This clonotype was seen ten or more times. V and J are TRBV12-3 or TRBV12-4 and TRBJ1-1; D gene unclear. V shed 4 bases and J shed 3 bases, with 3 bases lying between them. The CDR3 covers 11 residues. The CDR3 protein is CASSSYTEAFF. In DNA, the CDR3 is TGTGCCAGCAGTTCCTACACTGAAGCTTTCTTT.

This clonotype was seen a few times. CDR3 protein: CSASADRTPNGYTF. The CDR3 DNA reads as TGCAGTGCTAGCGCGGACAGGACCCCTAATGGCTACACCTTC. The chain couples TRBV20-1 to TRBJ1-2; 7 bases align to TRBD1. After removal of 3 bases from V and 6 bases from J, the junction contained 10 bases not matched to a gene. Germline V CDR1 and CDR2: DFQATT, SNEGSKA (reference sequence). The CDR3 sequence is 14 residues long.

This clonotype was counted many times. This chain joins TRBV6-2 or TRBV6-3 and TRBJ2-1, with 10 positions matching TRBD1. Germline V gene data show CDR1 as MNHEY and CDR2 as SVGEGT. The CDR3 is 22 residues long. V shed 7 bases, J shed 8 bases, and the junction held 32 bases outside the gene matches. CDR3 nucleotide sequence: TGTGCCAGCACCCTCTCTTCAATGGGACAGGGGAGTCGAGGCGATCTAGGGGATGAGCAGTTCTTC. Protein product: CASTLSSMGQGSRGDLGDEQFF.

The chain employs TRBV6-2 or TRBV6-3 and TRBJ2-1; possibly TRBD1 or TRBD2 for D (6 bases each). Trimming took off 2 bases at V and 6 bases at J, with 17 bases between the two ends. This CDR3 is 16 amino acids long. The germline gives CDR1 MNHEY, CDR2 SVGEGT. CDR3 in amino acids: CASSYAGQPFVNEQFF. CDR3 DNA: TGTGCCAGCAGTTACGCGGGACAACCCTTCGTCAATGAGCAGTTCTTC.

In its sample, this clonotype was seen many times. The chain combines TRBV7-2 with TRBJ2-4, with D perhaps assigned TRBD1 or TRBD2 (6 bases each). The germline V gene encodes CDR1 SGHTA and CDR2 FQGNSA. The CDR3 is 19 residues long. Between the trimmed V and J ends, which lost 8 bases and 7 bases, there was a span of 33 bases. The CDR3 DNA is TGTGCCAGCCTCGAGCGTCTGCCGGGAGTTGGGGGCGTAAGGAACATTCAGTACTTC. It specifies CASLERLPGVGGVRNIQYF.